The sequence of this T cell receptor (beta chain) was determined in a study of OX40 agonist ivuxolimab in advanced cancers. Study at large: The mean age was roughly 60 years, ranging from about 20 to 79, with around four fifths of participants male.

The table came from immunoSEQ multiplex PCR; TCRdb's copy has only in-frame clones and leaves some out. The sample includes some 82,000 clones, roughly nine tenths of them seen just once. V shed 7 bases and J shed 7 bases, with 19 bases lying between them. Germline V gives CDR1 LNHDA, CDR2 SQIVND (reference sequence). The CDR3 is 14 amino acids. The source material was CD4+ or CD8+ T cells sorted from blood, sampled in a trial of the OX40 agonist ivuxolimab. The chain couples TRBV19 to TRBJ1-1, with unresolved D. The sequence derives from an adult with an advanced solid tumor such as melanoma, head and neck, liver or kidney cancer. In nucleotides, the CDR3 is TGTGCCAGTAAGATTCTGGGCAGTGGGGATGAAGCTTTCTTT. It yields the protein CASKILGSGDEAFF.